A single TCR beta chain is shown here with its context. These data are taken from a study of control samples from healthy donors and cancer patients. Produced via immunoSEQ multiplex PCR; TCRdb's table is partial and in-frame only. Of roughly 190,000 clones in the sample, around 90% were seen once. Germline V gives CDR1 SGDLS, CDR2 YYNGEE. This CDR3 has 14 residues. Between the trimmed V and J ends, which lost 0 bases and 7 bases, there was a span of 8 bases. The chain links TRBV9 to TRBJ1-6, with a possible D match to TRBD1 (6 bases). Sequenced input: blood. The clonotype comes from a man younger than 40 in good health. The DNA of the CDR3 is TGTGCCAGCAGCGTAGGGACAGCGAATTCACCCCTCCACTTT. Translating gives CASSVGTANSPLHF.